This is a list of T cell receptor beta chains from one sample in a study of monozygotic twins with inflammatory bowel disease. TCRdb reanalyzed the 5' RACE reads, giving one entry per CDR3 protein sequence and no DNA. The sample data list approximately 400,000 distinct CDR3 sequences. The sample consisted of blood. The receptors here all came from a human donor with ulcerative colitis or Crohn's disease, or a healthy co-twin of an affected twin (not recorded which). Each CDR3 is given with its conserved first and last residue.

TRBJ1-1 | TRBV5-1 | CASRLDTEAFF
TRBJ2-5 | TRBV20-1 | CSARVPAEETQYF
TRBJ1-1 | TRBV6-5 | CASSYNRRAFF
TRBJ2-3 | TRBV28 | CASREGFTTDTQYF
TRBJ2-1 | TRBV5-5 | CASSPPTGTGWNEQFF
TRBJ2-2 | TRBV20-1 | CSATGQGRTGELFF
TRBJ2-5 | TRBV20-1 | CSASRLAGKETQYF
TRBJ2-2 | TRBV20-1 | CSASRQGLNTGELFF
TRBJ2-7 | TRBV27 | CASSLQAGYSYEQYF
TRBJ2-1 | TRBV11-3 | CASSLGLLAGTSYNEQFF
TRBJ2-3 | TRBV5-4 | CASSLRLADTQYF
TRBJ1-2 | TRBV29-1 | CSVGALGLYGYTF
TRBJ2-6 | TRBV4-1 | CASSPGQGSGANVLTF
TRBJ1-2 | TRBV29-1 | CSVKGQTNYGYTF
TRBJ2-1 | TRBV10-2 | CASIGVPHGEQFF
TRBJ1-1 | TRBV28 | CASSFMSARTEAFF
TRBJ1-4 | TRBV3-1 | CASSSAWGNEKLFF